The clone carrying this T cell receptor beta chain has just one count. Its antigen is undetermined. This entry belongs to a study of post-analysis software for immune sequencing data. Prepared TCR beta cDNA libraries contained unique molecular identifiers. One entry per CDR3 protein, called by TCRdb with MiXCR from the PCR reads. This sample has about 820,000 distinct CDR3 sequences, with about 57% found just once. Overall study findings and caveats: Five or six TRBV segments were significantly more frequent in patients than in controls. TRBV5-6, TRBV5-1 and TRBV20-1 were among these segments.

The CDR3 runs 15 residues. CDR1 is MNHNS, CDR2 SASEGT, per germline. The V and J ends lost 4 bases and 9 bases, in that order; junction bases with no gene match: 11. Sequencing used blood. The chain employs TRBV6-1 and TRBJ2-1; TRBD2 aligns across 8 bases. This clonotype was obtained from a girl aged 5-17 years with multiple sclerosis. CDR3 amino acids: CASSAVAGPVGEQFF. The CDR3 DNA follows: TGTGCCAGCAGTGCGGTAGCGGGGCCGGTGGGTGAGCAGTTCTTC.